This T cell receptor beta chain was recorded in a study of shared clonotypes between healthy human individuals. Turning to the study itself: In total, the donors were a couple of women and three men aged 18 to 49. Each donor had three CD4 naive, three CD4 memory, two CD8 naive and one CD8 memory plate. Study conclusions and caveats: Several donors held about 5.1% of naive CD4 clonotypes in common.

CDR3 size: 12 residues. The V gene lost 5 bases and the J gene lost 7 bases, with 8 bases spanning the gap. CDR1 is MNHNS and CDR2 is SASEGT in the germline V gene. A word on this clone: Its antigen is not known.

Original handling: ImmunoSEQ output held junction-only sequences without quality scores, so filtering differed. Data came from immunoSEQ multiplex PCR; TCRdb stores just in-frame clones and leaves some out. V and J calls and clone size are given by that table; D and trimming were obtained from the DNA. Of a few million clones in the sample, around nine tenths were seen once. The chain links TRBV6-1 to TRBJ2-2; no definite D call. This TCR was sampled from a man younger than 30 in good health. Material for sequencing was naive CD4+ T cells sorted from blood. Subset specified: CD45RA+ positively selected. The CDR3 region has the DNA TGTGCCAGCAGTAATAGGCGCGGGGAGCTGTTTTTT. It specifies CASSNRRGELFF.